The 3 T cell receptor beta chains below come from one sample, sequenced in a study of control samples from healthy donors and cancer patients. Using immunoSEQ multiplex PCR, the repertoire was profiled, and TCRdb retains in-frame clones only, with some absent. The table records about 100,000 clones, about 90% of them present only once. The sequenced sample consisted of blood. The receptor set was obtained from a woman in her 50s in good health.

This clone was seen a single time. The gene calls are TRBV7-8 and TRBJ2-1; 7 bases align to TRBD1. Unmatched junction bases numbered 13, after V lost 5 bases and J lost 0 bases. Germline V lookup: CDR1 SGHVS, CDR2 FQNEAQ. The CDR3 runs 18 residues. This CDR3 reads CASSPTGRLLSSYNEQFF. The CDR3 nucleotides read TGTGCCAGCAGCCCGACAGGGCGCCTCTTGAGCTCCTACAATGAGCAGTTCTTC.

This sequence joins TRBV12-3 or TRBV12-4 and TRBJ2-1; the D is unclear. V gave up 7 bases and J gave up 3 bases, with 10 bases separating them. The CDR3 extends over 13 amino acids. Written as DNA, the CDR3 is TGTGCCAGCACCATAGACGACTACAATGAGCAGTTCTTC. Translating it yields CASTIDDYNEQFF.

The genes are TRBV20-1 and TRBJ1-1, with D possibly being TRBD1 (5 bases). V shed 3 bases and J shed 0 bases, with 11 bases lying between them. The CDR3 consists of 14 residues. CDR1 DFQATT and CDR2 SNEGSKA come from the germline V gene (reference sequence). The CDR3 nucleotides read TGCAGTGCTAGTCGGCAGGGTTTGAACACTGAAGCTTTCTTT. Translating gives CSASRQGLNTEAFF.